This TCR beta chain is from a study of neurological immune-mediated disorders. Trimming removed 2 bases from V and 0 bases from J, with 20 bases in between. Germline assignment: CDR1 SGHRS and CDR2 YFSETQ. The CDR3 is 19 amino acids. Documented time point: longitudinal time-point 1 (baseline). The study drew its healthy controls from blood bank volunteers in Maryland, USA. Ten or more counts support this clonotype. With 10-nucleotide random UMIs, 5'RACE was used to make the cDNA. The authors obtained over 180 million TCR-beta sequences from 15-18 subjects per sequencing run. TCRdb redid the calling of the 5' RACE reads with MiXCR, one entry per CDR3 protein. Of 64,000 or so distinct CDR3 sequences listed, roughly 10% are singletons.

This TCR was sampled from a man aged 25 to 40 in good health. The chain couples TRBV5-1 to TRBJ1-4, with a weak D call TRBD1 (6 bases). The material sequenced was PBMCs. CDR3 sequence (DNA): TGCGCCAGCAGCTTCTCGCTGGGGGCCTATTCTTCAACTAATGAAAAACTGTTTTTT. Its protein product is CASSFSLGAYSSTNEKLFF.